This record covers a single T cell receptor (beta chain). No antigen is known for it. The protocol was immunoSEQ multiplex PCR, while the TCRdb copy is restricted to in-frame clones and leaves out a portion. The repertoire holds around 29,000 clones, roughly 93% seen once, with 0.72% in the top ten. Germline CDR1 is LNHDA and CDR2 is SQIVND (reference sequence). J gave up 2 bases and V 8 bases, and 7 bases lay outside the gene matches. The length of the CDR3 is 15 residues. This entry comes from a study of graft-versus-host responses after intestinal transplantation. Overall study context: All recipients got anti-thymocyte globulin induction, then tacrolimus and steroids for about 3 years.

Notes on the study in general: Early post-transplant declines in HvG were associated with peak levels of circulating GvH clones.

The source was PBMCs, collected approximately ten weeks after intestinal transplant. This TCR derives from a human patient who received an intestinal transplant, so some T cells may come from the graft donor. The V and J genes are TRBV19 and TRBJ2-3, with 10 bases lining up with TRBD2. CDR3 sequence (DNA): TGTGCCAGTGCCTCTGGACTAGCGGACACAGATACGCAGTATTTT. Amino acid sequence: CASASGLADTDTQYF.